The T cell receptor (beta chain) described here comes from a study of CD8+ T cells in alopecia areata. Study-level points and caveats: Normal-skin resident alphabeta T cells also appear among scalp sample sequences. Association of baseline CD8+ expansion with response is uncertain owing to one nonresponder. Affected lesional scalp, above all in alopecia totalis/universalis, was more clonal than normal scalp.

After isolation, RNA underwent reverse transcription to generate cDNA as the sequencing template. Clones were read by immunoSEQ multiplex PCR, and TCRdb kept only the in-frame ones, dropping some. The sample lists about 120,000 clones; about 50% were seen once. Germline-derived CDR1 and CDR2 are SNHLY and FYNNEI. The CDR3 runs to 12 residues. This clone occurred a few times. Its antigen remains unknown. Treatment here: oral pan-JAK inhibitor, 5-10 mg twice daily. Collected material from alopecia areata patients comprised lesional scalp punch biopsies and peripheral blood. This chain connects TRBV2 to TRBJ1-2, with D tentatively TRBD1 (6 bases). The receptor was isolated from a human donor with alopecia areata. The sample was CD4+ T cells sorted from blood, taken at week 4, from a patient treated with tofacitinib. The CDR3 protein is CASREVGGGYTF. The CDR3 nucleotides are TGTGCTTCAAGGGAGGTCGGGGGCGGCTACACCTTC.